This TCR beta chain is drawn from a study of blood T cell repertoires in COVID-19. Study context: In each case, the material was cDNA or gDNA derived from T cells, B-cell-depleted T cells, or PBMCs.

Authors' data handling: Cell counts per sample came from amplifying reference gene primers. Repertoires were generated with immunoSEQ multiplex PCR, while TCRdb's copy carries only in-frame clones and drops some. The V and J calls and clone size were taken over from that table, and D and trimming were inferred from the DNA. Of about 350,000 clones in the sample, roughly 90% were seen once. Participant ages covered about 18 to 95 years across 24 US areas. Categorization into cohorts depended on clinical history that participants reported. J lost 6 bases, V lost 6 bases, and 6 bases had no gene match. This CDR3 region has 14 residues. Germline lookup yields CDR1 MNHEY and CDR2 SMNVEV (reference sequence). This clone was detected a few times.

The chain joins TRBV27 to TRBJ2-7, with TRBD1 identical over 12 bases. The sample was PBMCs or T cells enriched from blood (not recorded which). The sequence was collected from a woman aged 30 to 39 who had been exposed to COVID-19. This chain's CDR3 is CASRGTGGWSEQYF. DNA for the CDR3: TGTGCCAGCAGAGGGACAGGGGGCTGGAGCGAGCAGTACTTC.